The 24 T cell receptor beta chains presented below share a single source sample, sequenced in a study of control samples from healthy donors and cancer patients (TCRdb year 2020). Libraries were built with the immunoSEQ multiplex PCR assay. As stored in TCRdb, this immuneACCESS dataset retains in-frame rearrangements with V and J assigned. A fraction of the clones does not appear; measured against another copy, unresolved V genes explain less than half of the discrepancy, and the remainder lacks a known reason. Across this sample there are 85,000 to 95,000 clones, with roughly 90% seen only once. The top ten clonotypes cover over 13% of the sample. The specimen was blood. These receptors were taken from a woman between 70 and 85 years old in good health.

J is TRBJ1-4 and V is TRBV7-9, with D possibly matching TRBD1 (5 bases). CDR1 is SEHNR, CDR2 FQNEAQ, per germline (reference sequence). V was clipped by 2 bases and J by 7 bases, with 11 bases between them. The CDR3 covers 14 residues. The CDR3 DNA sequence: TGTGCCAGCAGCTTAAGCGGGGGGGTTGAAAAACTGTTTTTT. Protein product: CASSLSGGVEKLFF. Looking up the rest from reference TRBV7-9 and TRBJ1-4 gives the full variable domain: DTGVSQNPRHKITKRGQNVTFRCDPISEHNRLYWYRQTLGQGPEFLTYFQNEAQLEKSRLLSDRFSAERPKGSFSTLEIQRTEQGDSAMYLCASSLSGGVEKLFFGSGTQLSVL.

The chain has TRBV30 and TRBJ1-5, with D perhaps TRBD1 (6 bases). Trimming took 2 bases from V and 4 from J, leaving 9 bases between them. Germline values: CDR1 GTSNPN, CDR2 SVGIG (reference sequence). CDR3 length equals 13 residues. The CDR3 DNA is TGTGCCTGGAGTCCGGGGGCGAATCAGCCCCAGCATTTT. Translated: CAWSPGANQPQHF.

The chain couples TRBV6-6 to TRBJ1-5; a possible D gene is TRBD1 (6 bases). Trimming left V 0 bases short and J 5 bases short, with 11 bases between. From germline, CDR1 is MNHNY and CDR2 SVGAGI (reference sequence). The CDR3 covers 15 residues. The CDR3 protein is CASSYSGNRDQPQHF. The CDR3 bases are TGTGCCAGCAGTTACTCGGGTAACAGGGATCAGCCCCAGCATTTT.

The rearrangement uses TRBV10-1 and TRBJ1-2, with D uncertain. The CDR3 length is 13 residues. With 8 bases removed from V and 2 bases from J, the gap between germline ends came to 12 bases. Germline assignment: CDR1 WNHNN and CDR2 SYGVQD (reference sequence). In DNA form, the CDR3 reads TGCGCCAGCCTCGAGAAGGTGAACTATGGCTACACCTTC. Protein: CASLEKVNYGYTF.

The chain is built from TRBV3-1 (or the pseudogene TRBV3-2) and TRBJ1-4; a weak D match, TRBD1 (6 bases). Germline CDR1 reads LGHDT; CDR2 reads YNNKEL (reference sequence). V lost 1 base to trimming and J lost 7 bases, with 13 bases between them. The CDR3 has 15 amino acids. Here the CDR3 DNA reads TGTGCCAGCAGCCAAGGGACAGAGGTAGGTGAAAAACTGTTTTTT. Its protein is CASSQGTEVGEKLFF.

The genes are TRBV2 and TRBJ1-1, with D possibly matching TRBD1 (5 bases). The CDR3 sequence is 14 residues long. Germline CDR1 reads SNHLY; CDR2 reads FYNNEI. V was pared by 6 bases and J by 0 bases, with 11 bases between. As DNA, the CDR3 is TGTGCCAGCAGCATGGGGGAAATGAACACTGAAGCTTTCTTT. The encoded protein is CASSMGEMNTEAFF.

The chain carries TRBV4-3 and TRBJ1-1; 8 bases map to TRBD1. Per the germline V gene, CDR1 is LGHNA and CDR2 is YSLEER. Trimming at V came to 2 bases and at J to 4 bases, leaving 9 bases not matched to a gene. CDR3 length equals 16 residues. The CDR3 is CASSQRTGTRRTEAFF. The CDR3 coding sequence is TGCGCCAGCAGCCAAAGGACAGGGACAAGGCGCACTGAAGCTTTCTTT.

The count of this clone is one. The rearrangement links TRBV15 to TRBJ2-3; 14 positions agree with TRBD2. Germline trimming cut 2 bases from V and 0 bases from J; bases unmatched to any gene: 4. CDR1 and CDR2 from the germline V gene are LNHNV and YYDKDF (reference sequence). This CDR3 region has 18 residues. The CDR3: CATSRSRTSGRSTDTQYF. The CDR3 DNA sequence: TGTGCCACCAGCAGATCCAGGACTAGCGGGAGGAGCACAGATACGCAGTATTTT.

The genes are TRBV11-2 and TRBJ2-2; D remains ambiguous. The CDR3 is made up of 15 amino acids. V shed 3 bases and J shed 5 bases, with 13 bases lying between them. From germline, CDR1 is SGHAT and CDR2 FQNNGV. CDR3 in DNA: TGTGCCAGCAGCTTCGTGGCAGGCAATACCGGGGAGCTGTTTTTT. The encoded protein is CASSFVAGNTGELFF. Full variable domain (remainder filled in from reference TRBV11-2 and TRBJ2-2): EAGVAQSPRYKIIEKRQSVAFWCNPISGHATLYWYQQILGQGPKLLIQFQNNGVVDDSQLPKDRFSAERLKGVDSTLKIQPAKLEDSAVYLCASSFVAGNTGELFFGEGSRLTVL.

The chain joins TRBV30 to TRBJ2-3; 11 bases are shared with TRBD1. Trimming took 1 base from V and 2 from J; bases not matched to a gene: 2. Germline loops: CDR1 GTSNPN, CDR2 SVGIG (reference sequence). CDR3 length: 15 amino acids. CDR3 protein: CAWSEGQGDTDTQYF. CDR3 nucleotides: TGTGCCTGGAGTGAGGGACAGGGGGACACAGATACGCAGTATTTT.

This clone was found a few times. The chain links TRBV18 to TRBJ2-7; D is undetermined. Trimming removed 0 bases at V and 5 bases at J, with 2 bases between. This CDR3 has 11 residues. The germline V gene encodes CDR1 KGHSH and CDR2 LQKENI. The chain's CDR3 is CASSPPDEQYF. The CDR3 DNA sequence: TGTGCCAGCTCACCACCGGACGAGCAGTACTTC.

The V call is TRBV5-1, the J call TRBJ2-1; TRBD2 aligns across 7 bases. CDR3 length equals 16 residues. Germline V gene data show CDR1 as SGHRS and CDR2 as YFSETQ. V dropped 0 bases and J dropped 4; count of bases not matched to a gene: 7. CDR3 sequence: CASSLDPSGVYNEQFF. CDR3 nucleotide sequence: TGCGCCAGCAGCTTGGATCCTAGCGGCGTGTACAATGAGCAGTTCTTC.

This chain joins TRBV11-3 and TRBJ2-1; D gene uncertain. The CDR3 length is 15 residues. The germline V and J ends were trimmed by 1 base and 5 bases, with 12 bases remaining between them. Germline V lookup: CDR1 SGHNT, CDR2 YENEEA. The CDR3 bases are TGTGCCAGCAGCTTAGGTGCGACTTCGCACAATGAGCAGTTCTTC. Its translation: CASSLGATSHNEQFF.

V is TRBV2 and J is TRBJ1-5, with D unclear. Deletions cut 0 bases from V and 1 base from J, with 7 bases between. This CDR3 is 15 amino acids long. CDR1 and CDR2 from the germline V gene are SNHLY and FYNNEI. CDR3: CASSEALRSNQPQHF. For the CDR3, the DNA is TGTGCCAGCAGTGAAGCGCTTAGGAGCAATCAGCCCCAGCATTTT.

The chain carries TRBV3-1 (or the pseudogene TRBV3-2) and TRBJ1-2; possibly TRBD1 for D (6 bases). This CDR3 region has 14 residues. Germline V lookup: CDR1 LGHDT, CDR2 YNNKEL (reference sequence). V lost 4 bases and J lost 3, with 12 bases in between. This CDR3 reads CASSRPQGHYGYTF. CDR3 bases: TGTGCCAGCAGCCGGCCACAGGGCCACTATGGCTACACCTTC.

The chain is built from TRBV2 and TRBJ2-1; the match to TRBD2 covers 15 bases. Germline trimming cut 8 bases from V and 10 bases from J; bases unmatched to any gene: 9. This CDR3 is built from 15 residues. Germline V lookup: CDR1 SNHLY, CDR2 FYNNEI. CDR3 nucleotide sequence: TGTGCCAGCTGGATACGGACTAGCGGGAGGGAAGAGCAGTTCTTC. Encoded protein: CASWIRTSGREEQFF.

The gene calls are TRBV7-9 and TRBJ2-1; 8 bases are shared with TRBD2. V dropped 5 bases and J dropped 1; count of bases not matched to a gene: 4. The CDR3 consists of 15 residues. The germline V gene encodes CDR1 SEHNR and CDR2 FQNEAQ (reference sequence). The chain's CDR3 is CASSVSGGSYNEQFF. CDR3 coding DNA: TGTGCCAGCAGCGTATCGGGAGGGTCCTACAATGAGCAGTTCTTC.

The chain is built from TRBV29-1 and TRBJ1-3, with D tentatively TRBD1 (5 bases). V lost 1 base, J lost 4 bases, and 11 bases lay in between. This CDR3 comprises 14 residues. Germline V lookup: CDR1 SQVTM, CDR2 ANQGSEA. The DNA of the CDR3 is TGCAGCGTTGAAGGTGTAGGGACCGGAAACACCATATATTTT. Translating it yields CSVEGVGTGNTIYF.

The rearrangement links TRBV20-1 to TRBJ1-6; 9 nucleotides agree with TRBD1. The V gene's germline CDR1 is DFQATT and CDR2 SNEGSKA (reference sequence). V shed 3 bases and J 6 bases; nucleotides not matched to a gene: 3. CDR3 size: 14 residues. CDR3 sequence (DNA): TGCAGTGCTAGTAGGGACAGGGCTAATTCACCCCTCCACTTT. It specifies CSASRDRANSPLHF.

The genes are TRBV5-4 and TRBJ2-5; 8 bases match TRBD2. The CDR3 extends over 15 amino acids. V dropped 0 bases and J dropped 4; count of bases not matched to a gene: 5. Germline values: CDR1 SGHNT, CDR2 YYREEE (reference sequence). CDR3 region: CASSLVAGRGETQYF. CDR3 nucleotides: TGTGCCAGCAGCTTGGTAGCGGGGAGGGGAGAGACCCAGTACTTC.

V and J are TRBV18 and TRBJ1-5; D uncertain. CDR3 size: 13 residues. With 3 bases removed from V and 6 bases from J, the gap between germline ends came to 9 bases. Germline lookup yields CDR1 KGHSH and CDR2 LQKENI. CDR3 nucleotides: TGTGCCAGCTCACCCGGGGTGGGTCAGCCCCAGCATTTT. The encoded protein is CASSPGVGQPQHF.

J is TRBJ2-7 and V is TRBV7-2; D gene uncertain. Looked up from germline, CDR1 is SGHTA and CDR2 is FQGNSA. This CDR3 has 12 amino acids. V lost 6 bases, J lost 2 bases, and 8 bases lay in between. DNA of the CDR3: TGTGCCAGCAGGGACGCACCCTACGAGCAGTACTTC. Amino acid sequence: CASRDAPYEQYF.

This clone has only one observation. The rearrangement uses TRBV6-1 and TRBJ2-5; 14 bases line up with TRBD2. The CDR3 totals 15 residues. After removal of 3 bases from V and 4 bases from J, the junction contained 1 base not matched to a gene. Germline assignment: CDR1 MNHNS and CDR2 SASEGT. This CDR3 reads CASSDGLAGGETQYF. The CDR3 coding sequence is TGTGCCAGCAGTGACGGACTAGCGGGGGGAGAGACCCAGTACTTC.

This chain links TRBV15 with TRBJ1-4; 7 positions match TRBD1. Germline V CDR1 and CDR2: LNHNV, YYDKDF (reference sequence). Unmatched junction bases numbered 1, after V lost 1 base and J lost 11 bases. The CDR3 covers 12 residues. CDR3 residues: CATSRVTGKLFF. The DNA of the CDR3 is TGTGCCACCAGCAGAGTGACAGGGAAACTGTTTTTT.